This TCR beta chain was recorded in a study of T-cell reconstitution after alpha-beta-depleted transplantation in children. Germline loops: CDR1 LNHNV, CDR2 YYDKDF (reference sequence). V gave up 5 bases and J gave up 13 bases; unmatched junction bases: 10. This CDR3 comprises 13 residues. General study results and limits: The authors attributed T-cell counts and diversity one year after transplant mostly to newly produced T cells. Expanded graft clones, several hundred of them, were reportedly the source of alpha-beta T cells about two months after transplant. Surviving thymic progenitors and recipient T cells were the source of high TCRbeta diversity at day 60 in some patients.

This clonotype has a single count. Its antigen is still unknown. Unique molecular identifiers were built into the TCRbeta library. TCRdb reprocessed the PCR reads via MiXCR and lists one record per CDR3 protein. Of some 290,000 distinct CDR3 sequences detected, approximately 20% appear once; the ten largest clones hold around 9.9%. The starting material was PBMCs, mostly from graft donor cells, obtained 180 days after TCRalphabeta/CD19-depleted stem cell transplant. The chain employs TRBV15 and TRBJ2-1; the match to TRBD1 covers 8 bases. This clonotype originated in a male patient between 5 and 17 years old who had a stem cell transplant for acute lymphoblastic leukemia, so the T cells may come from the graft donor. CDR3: CATSPGQAERQFF. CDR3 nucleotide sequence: TGTGCCACCAGCCCGGGACAGGCTGAACGACAGTTCTTC.